This T cell receptor (beta chain) derives from a study of blood T cell repertoires in COVID-19. Sequencing was performed with immunoSEQ multiplex PCR; in TCRdb, only in-frame clones are kept and a portion is missing. Of under 200,000 clones in the sample, approximately 84% were seen once. The clonotype comes from a woman older than 75 with acute or convalescent COVID-19. Material for sequencing was peripheral blood.

In DNA, the CDR3 is TGCAGCGTTGAAGGCGGGAGCTCCTACAATGAGCAGTTCTTC. Amino acids: CSVEGGSSYNEQFF. This chain uses TRBV29-1 with TRBJ2-1; 7 bases fit TRBD2. Trimming at V came to 1 base and at J to 0 bases, leaving 0 bases not matched to a gene. The CDR3 sequence is 14 residues long. Germline V gene data show CDR1 as SQVTM and CDR2 as ANQGSEA.